This entry lists 25 T cell receptor beta chains sequenced from one sample in a study of blood T cell repertoires in COVID-19. The assay was immunoSEQ multiplex PCR, and TCRdb's table has in-frame clones only and misses some. The data contain roughly 140,000 clones, roughly 84% of them singletons. Sequenced material: PBMCs or T cells enriched from blood (not recorded which). These receptors all come from a man aged 50-59 years in a cohort exposed to, infected with or recovered from COVID-19 (not recorded which).

This clone showed up just once. The chain joins TRBV27 to TRBJ2-3; D possibly uses TRBD1 or TRBD2 (9 bases each). The germline V and J ends were trimmed by 6 bases and 4 bases, with 26 bases remaining between them. CDR3 length: 18 residues. Germline V lookup: CDR1 MNHEY, CDR2 SMNVEV (reference sequence). The CDR3 region is CASRPGQGWLAGADTQYF. Written as DNA, the CDR3 is TGTGCCAGCAGACCAGGACAGGGGTGGTTAGCGGGGGCAGATACGCAGTATTTT.

The genes are TRBV7-9 and TRBJ2-4, with D maybe TRBD2 (6 bases). The CDR3 loop spans 16 amino acids. The V end lost 5 bases, the J end lost 0 bases, and 14 bases lay between the germline ends. Germline values: CDR1 SEHNR, CDR2 FQNEAQ (reference sequence). The DNA for the CDR3 is TGTGCCAGCAGCAGGGATTTGGGACTAGCCAAAAACATTCAGTACTTC. Residues: CASSRDLGLAKNIQYF.

This chain connects TRBV5-1 to TRBJ2-3; D not resolved. CDR1 and CDR2 from the germline V gene are SGHRS and YFSETQ. The CDR3 is 15 amino acids. V was shortened by 0 bases and J by 1 base, with 9 bases between the two germline ends. The CDR3 spells CASSLEAERTDTQYF. The CDR3 DNA reads TGCGCCAGCAGCTTGGAGGCGGAACGCACAGATACGCAGTATTTT.

The V call is TRBV3-1 (or the pseudogene TRBV3-2), the J call TRBJ2-7, with D possibly being TRBD2 (5 bases). With 1 base removed from V and 3 bases from J, the gap between germline ends came to 16 bases. Germline V CDR1 and CDR2: LGHDT, YNNKEL (reference sequence). The CDR3 is 16 amino acids. DNA of the CDR3: TGTGCCAGCAGCCAAGGTGGGAGATACCCCCTCTACGAGCAGTACTTC. This encodes CASSQGGRYPLYEQYF.

This chain joins TRBV18 and TRBJ2-1, with a possible D match to TRBD1 (6 bases). The CDR3 consists of 16 residues. The germline V gene encodes CDR1 KGHSH and CDR2 LQKENI. V shed 0 bases and J shed 9 bases, with 18 bases lying between them. The CDR3 DNA reads TGTGCCAGCTCACCACCCGGCCAGGGGCCCATTGGTGAGCAGTTCTTC. Its protein product is CASSPPGQGPIGEQFF.

This rearrangement joins TRBV18 to TRBJ2-7; 7 bases align to TRBD1. The CDR3 runs to 13 residues. The ends lost 4 bases at V and 3 bases at J; junction bases unmatched: 3. CDR1 is KGHSH and CDR2 is LQKENI in the germline V gene. In nucleotides, the CDR3 is TGTGCCAGCTCACTCGGGACAGTCTACGAGCAGTACTTC. Amino acids: CASSLGTVYEQYF.

The rearrangement joins TRBV14 to TRBJ1-6; no clear D gene. The ends were cut back, 1 base at V and 7 bases at J, with 11 bases in the middle. The CDR3 extends over 15 amino acids. Germline CDR1 SGHDN, CDR2 FVKESK. CDR3 DNA: TGTGCCAGCAGCCAAGTCCGCTACGGGAATTCACCCCTCCACTTT. Translating gives CASSQVRYGNSPLHF.

This sequence joins TRBV6-5 and TRBJ1-2, with 7 bases fitting TRBD1. This CDR3 is built from 12 residues. V shed 10 bases, J shed 11 bases, and the junction held 13 bases outside the gene matches. Germline CDR1 MNHEY, CDR2 SVGAGI. The CDR3 here is CATTATGFEYTF. The CDR3 bases are TGTGCCACCACCGCGACAGGGTTCGAGTACACCTTC.

The chain links TRBV7-3 to TRBJ2-2; the match to TRBD2 covers 8 bases. V shed 2 bases, J shed 6 bases, and the junction held 8 bases outside the gene matches. Germline V gives CDR1 SGHTA, CDR2 FQGTGA. The CDR3 has 16 amino acids. The CDR3 DNA is TGTGCCAGCAGCTTATCCTTCGGGAGGGCCTCCGGGGAGCTGTTTTTT. Encoded protein: CASSLSFGRASGELFF.

This clone was counted at least ten times. This rearrangement joins TRBV5-5 to TRBJ1-6, with D possibly TRBD1 on 5 matching bases. Germline assignment: CDR1 SGHKS and CDR2 YYEKEE (reference sequence). Trimming stripped 0 bases from V and 10 bases from J, with 14 bases between. The CDR3 spans 15 residues. DNA of the CDR3: TGTGCCAGCAGCTTGGGGGGACGGAGGGAATCACCCCTCCACTTT. Translated: CASSLGGRRESPLHF.

The chain recombines TRBV28 with TRBJ2-7, with a tentative D call TRBD2 (6 bases). This CDR3 contains 17 residues. CDR1 and CDR2 (germline): MDHEN, SYDVKM. V was cut by 4 bases and J by 3 bases, with 22 bases left in between. The CDR3: CASSSLAKTGLFYEQYF. In nucleotides, the CDR3 is TGTGCCAGCAGTTCGCTCGCAAAAACCGGACTATTCTACGAGCAGTACTTC.

The CDR3 DNA is TGTGCCAGCAGCGTAGCAGGGGGTGGAAACACCATATATTTT. Amino acid sequence: CASSVAGGGNTIYF. The chain employs TRBV9 and TRBJ1-3; 7 bases are a match to TRBD1. V trimming: 0 bases; J trimming: 3 bases; junction bases outside the gene matches: 0. The CDR3 consists of 14 residues. Per germline, CDR1 SGDLS and CDR2 YYNGEE.

The chain uses TRBV7-8 and TRBJ1-2, with D possibly being TRBD1 (6 bases). Germline V gene data show CDR1 as SGHVS and CDR2 as FQNEAQ. This CDR3 comprises 14 residues. The ends were cut back, 1 base at V and 8 bases at J, with 14 bases in the middle. As DNA, the CDR3 is TGTGCCAGCAGCTTAGGGACAGCGACGTCGGGCTACACCTTC. Amino acid sequence: CASSLGTATSGYTF.

This clone was seen only a few times. This chain uses TRBV27 with TRBJ2-1; D remains unclear. Germline-derived CDR1 and CDR2 are MNHEY and SMNVEV (reference sequence). V was pared by 3 bases and J by 0 bases, with 6 bases between. This CDR3 is built from 14 residues. The CDR3 region is CASSFPGSYNEQFF. The CDR3 DNA is TGTGCCAGCAGTTTCCCAGGCTCCTACAATGAGCAGTTCTTC.

This clone was seen only once. The V call is TRBV4-3, the J call TRBJ2-3; 8 bases fit TRBD2. V was pared by 0 bases and J by 5 bases, with 13 bases of the junction left unmatched. The CDR3 covers 18 residues. Germline CDR1 reads LGHNA; CDR2 reads YSLEER. This chain's CDR3 is CASSQDEGIAGNQDTQYF. The CDR3 DNA reads TGCGCCAGCAGCCAAGATGAGGGGATAGCGGGGAACCAAGATACGCAGTATTTT.

This chain links TRBV19 with TRBJ2-5, with 7 bases fitting TRBD1. The CDR3 consists of 15 residues. The V segment lost 5 bases and the J segment 0 bases; nucleotides outside the gene matches: 6. Germline V CDR1 and CDR2: LNHDA, SQIVND (reference sequence). The CDR3 reads CASSVGGRYQETQYF. The DNA for the CDR3 is TGTGCCAGTAGTGTAGGGGGCAGGTACCAAGAGACCCAGTACTTC. The whole variable domain, filled in from reference TRBV19 and TRBJ2-5, reads DGGITQSPKYLFRKEGQNVTLSCEQNLNHDAMYWYRQDPGQGLRLIYYSQIVNDFQKGDIAEGYSVSREKKESFPLTVTSAQKNPTAFYLCASSVGGRYQETQYFGPGTRLLVL.

This clone came up once. The V call is TRBV19, the J call TRBJ1-1, with D hard to call. CDR1 is LNHDA and CDR2 is SQIVND in the germline V gene (reference sequence). Trimming cost V 0 bases and J 4 bases, with 15 bases left between them. The CDR3 totals 16 residues. The CDR3 nucleotides read TGTGCCAGTAGTATAGACTCTACAGTTTGGGTCACTGAAGCTTTCTTT. It encodes CASSIDSTVWVTEAFF.

This clone has a single count. V is TRBV19 and J is TRBJ1-5; the D is unclear. CDR3 size: 16 residues. CDR1 is LNHDA and CDR2 is SQIVND in the germline V gene (reference sequence). V shed 4 bases and J shed 7 bases, with 20 bases lying between them. CDR3 in amino acids: CASSTDGLPGRQPQHF. The CDR3 DNA reads as TGTGCCAGTAGTACCGACGGACTCCCCGGTAGGCAGCCCCAGCATTTT.

The V gene is TRBV14, the J gene TRBJ1-2; 7 bases map to TRBD1. The CDR3 sequence is 14 residues long. Germline CDR1 SGHDN, CDR2 FVKESK. V lost 4 bases, J lost 8 bases, and 10 bases stayed unmatched. CDR3 protein: CASSPRQGGEGYTF. The CDR3 nucleotides are TGTGCCAGCAGCCCGCGACAGGGTGGAGAGGGCTACACCTTC. Full variable domain (rest looked up from reference TRBV14 and TRBJ1-2): EAGVTQFPSHSVIEKGQTVTLRCDPISGHDNLYWYRRVMGKEIKFLLHFVKESKQDESGMPNNRFLAERTGGTYSTLKVQPAELEDSGVYFCASSPRQGGEGYTFGSGTRLTVV.

The rearrangement uses TRBV30 and TRBJ1-5; 8 nucleotides line up with TRBD1. Germline V lookup: CDR1 GTSNPN, CDR2 SVGIG (reference sequence). V shed 5 bases and J 2 bases; nucleotides not matched to a gene: 2. This CDR3 is built from 13 residues. CDR3 protein: CAWDRGGNQPQHF. The DNA of the CDR3 is TGTGCCTGGGACAGGGGTGGCAATCAGCCCCAGCATTTT. Looking up the rest from reference TRBV30 and TRBJ1-5 gives the full variable domain: SQTIHQWPATLVQPVGSPLSLECTVEGTSNPNLYWYRQAAGRGLQLLFYSVGIGQISSEVPQNLSASRPQDRQFILSSKKLLLSDSGFYLCAWDRGGNQPQHFGDGTRLSIL.

CDR3 sequence reads: CASSPQGVSGEQFF. CDR3 sequence (DNA): TGTGCCAGCAGCCCTCAAGGGGTCAGTGGGGAGCAGTTCTTC. V and J are TRBV7-2 and TRBJ2-1, with D possibly TRBD1 on 5 matching bases. Germline values: CDR1 SGHTA, CDR2 FQGNSA. V was pared by 5 bases and J by 10 bases, with 18 bases between. The CDR3 runs to 14 residues.

This clone was seen more than once but under ten times. The V and J genes are TRBV7-2 and TRBJ2-7, with a possible D match to TRBD1 (5 bases). This CDR3 comprises 15 residues. Per the germline V gene, CDR1 is SGHTA and CDR2 is FQGNSA. Trimming took 2 bases from V and 3 from J, leaving 14 bases between them. The CDR3 DNA reads as TGTGCCAGCAGCTTATACGAAGGGGAAGGCTACGAGCAGTACTTC. Encoded protein: CASSLYEGEGYEQYF.

The chain carries TRBV6-1 and TRBJ2-5; a weak D match, TRBD2 (5 bases). Trimming cost V 1 base and J 1 base, with 16 bases left between them. The CDR3 consists of 17 residues. Germline V lookup: CDR1 MNHNS, CDR2 SASEGT. The CDR3, as DNA: TGTGCCAGCAGTGAAGGGACTTCTACCCACCTCCAAGAGACCCAGTACTTC. Its protein is CASSEGTSTHLQETQYF.

The chain has TRBV10-3 and TRBJ2-1; 7 bases line up with TRBD2. The V segment lost 6 bases and the J segment 0 bases; nucleotides outside the gene matches: 5. This CDR3 has 15 amino acids. Germline loops: CDR1 ENHRY, CDR2 SYGVKD. The CDR3 is CAISVAGASYNEQFF. DNA of the CDR3: TGTGCCATCAGCGTAGCGGGTGCCTCCTACAATGAGCAGTTCTTC.

This clone was found a few times. V is TRBV28 and J is TRBJ1-2; tentative D call: TRBD1 (6 bases). Trimming took off 3 bases at V and 0 bases at J, with 8 bases between the two ends. In germline, CDR1 is MDHEN, CDR2 SYDVKM. The length of the CDR3 is 14 residues. In DNA, the CDR3 is TGTGCCAGCAGTTTCGAGGGGGCTAACTATGGCTACACCTTC. It encodes CASSFEGANYGYTF.